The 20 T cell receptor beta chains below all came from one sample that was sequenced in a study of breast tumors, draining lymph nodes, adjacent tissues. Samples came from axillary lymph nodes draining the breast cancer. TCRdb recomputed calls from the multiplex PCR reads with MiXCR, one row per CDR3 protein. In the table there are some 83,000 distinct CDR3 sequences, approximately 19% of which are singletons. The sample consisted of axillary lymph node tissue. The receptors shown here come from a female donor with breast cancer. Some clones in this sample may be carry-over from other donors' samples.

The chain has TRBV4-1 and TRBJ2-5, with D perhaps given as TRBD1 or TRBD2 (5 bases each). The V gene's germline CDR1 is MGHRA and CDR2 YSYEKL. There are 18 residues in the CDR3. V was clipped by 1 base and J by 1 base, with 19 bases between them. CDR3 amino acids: CASSQGVLWDAPQETQYF. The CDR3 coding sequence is TGCGCCAGCAGCCAAGGCGTTTTGTGGGACGCACCCCAAGAGACCCAGTACTTC.

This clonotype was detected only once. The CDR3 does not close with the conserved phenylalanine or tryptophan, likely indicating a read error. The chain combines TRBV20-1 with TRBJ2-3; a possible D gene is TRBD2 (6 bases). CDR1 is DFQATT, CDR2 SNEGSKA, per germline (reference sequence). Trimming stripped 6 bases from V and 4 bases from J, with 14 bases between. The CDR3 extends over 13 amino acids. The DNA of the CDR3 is TGCAGTGCCGATCTAGCGAGAGCAGATACGCAGTATCTT. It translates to CSADLARADTQYL.

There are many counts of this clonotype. CDR3 nucleotides: TGCAGTGCAACGGACAGGGGGCCCCAAGAGACCCAGTACTTC. Encoded protein: CSATDRGPQETQYF. V usage is TRBV20-1 and J usage is TRBJ2-5, with 11 bases matching TRBD1. Germline V gene lookup returns CDR1 DFQATT and CDR2 SNEGSKA (reference sequence). The CDR3 runs to 14 residues. Trimming cost V 6 bases and J 1 base; bases outside gene matches: 4.

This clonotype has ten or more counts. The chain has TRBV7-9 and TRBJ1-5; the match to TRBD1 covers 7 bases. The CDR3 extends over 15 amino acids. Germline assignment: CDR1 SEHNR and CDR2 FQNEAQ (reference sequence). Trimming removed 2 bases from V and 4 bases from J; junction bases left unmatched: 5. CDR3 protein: CASSLKGAGNQPQHF. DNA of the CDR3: TGTGCCAGCAGCTTAAAGGGGGCCGGTAATCAGCCCCAGCATTTT.

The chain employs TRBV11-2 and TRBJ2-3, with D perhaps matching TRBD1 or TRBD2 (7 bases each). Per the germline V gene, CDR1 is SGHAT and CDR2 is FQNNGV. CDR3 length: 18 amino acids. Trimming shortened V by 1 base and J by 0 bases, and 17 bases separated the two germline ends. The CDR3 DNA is TGTGCCAGCAGCTTAGGGCGGGGGACAGCGATTAGCACAGATACGCAGTATTTT. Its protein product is CASSLGRGTAISTDTQYF.

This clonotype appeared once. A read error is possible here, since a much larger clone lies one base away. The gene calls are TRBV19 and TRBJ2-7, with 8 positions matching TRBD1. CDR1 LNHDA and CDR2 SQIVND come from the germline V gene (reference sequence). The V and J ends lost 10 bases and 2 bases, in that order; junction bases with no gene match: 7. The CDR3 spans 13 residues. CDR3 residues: CANAPGGTYEQYF. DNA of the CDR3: TGTGCCAATGCACCAGGGGGCACCTACGAGCAGTACTTC.

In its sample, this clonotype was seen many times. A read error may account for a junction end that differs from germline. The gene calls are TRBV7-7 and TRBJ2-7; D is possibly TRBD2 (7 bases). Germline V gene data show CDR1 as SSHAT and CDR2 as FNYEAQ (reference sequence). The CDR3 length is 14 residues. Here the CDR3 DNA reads TGTGCTAGCAAGGGGAGGGAGGGGGGCTACGAGCAGTACTTC. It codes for CASKGREGGYEQYF.

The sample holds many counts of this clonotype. The CDR3 is CAWSRLQGDSPLHF. The CDR3 bases are TGTGCCTGGAGTAGGTTACAGGGAGATTCACCCCTCCACTTT. The chain couples TRBV30 to TRBJ1-6, with D maybe TRBD1 (6 bases). V was clipped by 2 bases and J by 8 bases, with 13 bases between them. The germline gives CDR1 GTSNPN, CDR2 SVGIG (reference sequence). The CDR3 covers 14 residues. Full variable domain (missing parts from reference TRBV30 and TRBJ1-6): SQTIHQWPATLVQPVGSPLSLECTVEGTSNPNLYWYRQAAGRGLQLLFYSVGIGQISSEVPQNLSASRPQDRQFILSSKKLLLSDSGFYLCAWSRLQGDSPLHFGNGTRLTVT.

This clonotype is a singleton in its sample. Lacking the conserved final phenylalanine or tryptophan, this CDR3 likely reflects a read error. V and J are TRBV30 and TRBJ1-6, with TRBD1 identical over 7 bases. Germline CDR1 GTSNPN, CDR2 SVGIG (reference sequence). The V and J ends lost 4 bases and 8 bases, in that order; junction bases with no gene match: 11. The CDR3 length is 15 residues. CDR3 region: CAWTSYRGGYSPLHS. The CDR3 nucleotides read TGTGCCTGGACAAGCTACAGGGGCGGTTATTCACCCCTCCACTCT.

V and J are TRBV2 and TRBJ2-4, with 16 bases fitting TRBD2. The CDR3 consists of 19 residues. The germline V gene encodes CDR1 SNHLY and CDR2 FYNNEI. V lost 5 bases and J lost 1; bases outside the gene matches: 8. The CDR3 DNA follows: TGTGCCAGCAGTCTGATGGGACTAGCGGGAGGGGGGGCCAAAAACATTCAGTACTTC. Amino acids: CASSLMGLAGGGAKNIQYF.

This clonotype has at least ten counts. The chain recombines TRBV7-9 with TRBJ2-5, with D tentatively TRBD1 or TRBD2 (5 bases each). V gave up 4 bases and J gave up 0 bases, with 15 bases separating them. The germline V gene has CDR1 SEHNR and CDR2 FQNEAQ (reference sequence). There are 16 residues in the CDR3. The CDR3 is CASSSTVRGYQETQYF. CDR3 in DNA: TGTGCCAGCAGCTCCACCGTGAGGGGATACCAAGAGACCCAGTACTTC.

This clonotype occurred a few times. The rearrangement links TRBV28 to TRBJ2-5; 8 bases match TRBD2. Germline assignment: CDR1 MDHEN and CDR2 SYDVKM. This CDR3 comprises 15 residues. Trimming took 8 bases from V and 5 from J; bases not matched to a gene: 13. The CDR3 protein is CASVIREGLRETQYF. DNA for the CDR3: TGTGCCAGCGTCATCCGGGAGGGCCTTCGGGAGACCCAGTACTTC.

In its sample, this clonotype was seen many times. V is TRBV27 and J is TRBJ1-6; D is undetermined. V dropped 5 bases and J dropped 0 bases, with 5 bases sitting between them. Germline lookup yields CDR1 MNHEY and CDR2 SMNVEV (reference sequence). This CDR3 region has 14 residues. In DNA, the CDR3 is TGTGCCAGCAGTCTCAGCTCCTATAATTCACCCCTCCACTTT. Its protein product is CASSLSSYNSPLHF.

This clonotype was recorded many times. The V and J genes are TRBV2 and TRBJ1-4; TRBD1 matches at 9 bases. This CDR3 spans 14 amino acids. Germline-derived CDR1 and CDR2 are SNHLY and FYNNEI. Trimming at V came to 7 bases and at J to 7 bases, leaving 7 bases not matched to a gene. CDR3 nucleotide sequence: TGTGCCAGCACTCAACAGGGGGCTGGTGAAAAACTGTTTTTT. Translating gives CASTQQGAGEKLFF.

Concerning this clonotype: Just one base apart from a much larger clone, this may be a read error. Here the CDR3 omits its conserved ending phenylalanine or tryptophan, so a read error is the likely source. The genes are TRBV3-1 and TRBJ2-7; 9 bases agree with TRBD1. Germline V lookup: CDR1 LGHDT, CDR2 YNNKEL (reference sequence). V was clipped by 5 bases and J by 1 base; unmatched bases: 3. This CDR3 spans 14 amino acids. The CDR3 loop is CASSETGGSYEQYI. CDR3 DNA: TGTGCCAGCAGCGAGACAGGGGGGTCCTACGAGCAGTACATC.

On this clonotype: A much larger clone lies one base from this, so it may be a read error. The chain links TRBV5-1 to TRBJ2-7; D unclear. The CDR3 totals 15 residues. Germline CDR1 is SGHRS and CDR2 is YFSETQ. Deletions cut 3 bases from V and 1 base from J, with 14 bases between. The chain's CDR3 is CASSSSPLGSYEQYF. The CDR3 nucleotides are TGCGCCAGCAGCTCGTCACCGCTGGGATCCTACGAGCAGTACTTC.

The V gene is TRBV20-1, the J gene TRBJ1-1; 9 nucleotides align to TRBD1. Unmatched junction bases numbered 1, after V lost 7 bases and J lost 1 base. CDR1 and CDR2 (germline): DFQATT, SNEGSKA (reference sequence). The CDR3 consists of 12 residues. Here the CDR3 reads CSVDRGNTEAFF. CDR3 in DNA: TGCAGTGTGGACAGGGGGAACACTGAAGCTTTCTTT.

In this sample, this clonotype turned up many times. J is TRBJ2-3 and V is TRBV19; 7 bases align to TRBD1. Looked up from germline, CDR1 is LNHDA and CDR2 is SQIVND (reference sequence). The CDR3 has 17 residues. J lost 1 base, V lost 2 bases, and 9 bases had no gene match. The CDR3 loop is CASSIPSPGGGTDTQYF. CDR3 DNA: TGTGCCAGTAGTATACCCTCCCCAGGGGGAGGCACAGATACGCAGTATTTT.

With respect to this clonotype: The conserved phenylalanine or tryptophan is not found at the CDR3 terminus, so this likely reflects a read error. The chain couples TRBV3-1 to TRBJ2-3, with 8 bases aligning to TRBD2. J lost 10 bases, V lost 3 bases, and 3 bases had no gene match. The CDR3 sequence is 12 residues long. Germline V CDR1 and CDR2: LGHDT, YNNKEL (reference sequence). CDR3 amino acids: CASSHSGKSQYS. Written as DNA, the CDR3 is TGTGCCAGCAGCCATAGCGGGAAGTCGCAGTATTCT.

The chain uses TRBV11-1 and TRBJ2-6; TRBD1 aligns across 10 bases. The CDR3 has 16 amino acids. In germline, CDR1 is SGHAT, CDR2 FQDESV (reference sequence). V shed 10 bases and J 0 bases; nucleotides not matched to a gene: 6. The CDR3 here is CATKTGGRSGANVLTF. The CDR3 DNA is TGTGCCACAAAGACAGGGGGCCGCTCTGGGGCCAACGTCCTGACTTTC.